This TCR beta chain derives from a study of tumor and adjacent non-tumor tissue in lung cancer (dated by TCRdb to about 2018). Study-level background: Of the cohort, over 9 patients had adenocarcinoma, 2 had squamous cell carcinoma and 1 had small cell lung cancer. For each patient, one tumor sample and one normal lung sample were taken, giving thirty paired specimens that underwent TCRbeta CDR3 sequencing. Using bulk TCRbeta repertoires from roughly 14 lung cancer patients, the study set lung tumor tissue side by side with matched distant non-tumor lung tissue. Ages among the approximately 15 patients ranged from about 31 to 76 years, there were roughly ten men and 5 women, and disease was at TNM stage I to III. Sequencing produced about 120,000,000 productive TCRbeta reads in total, an average of approximately 4.5 million reads per sample. Summary of the overall study and its limitations: Only about 15 patients were in the cohort, and the authors stated that larger samples and more detailed clinical data are needed. The top 100 clones made up a significantly larger cumulative share of the repertoire in normal lung than in tumor tissue. Neither the sequencing platform nor unique molecular identifiers are named or mentioned anywhere in the methods. Significantly higher TCR diversity (inverse Simpson) was observed in tumor tissue than in normal lung tissue (about 410 vs 180, P = 0.0075, Mann-Whitney U test). Because peripheral blood was not sequenced, the blood TCRbeta repertoires of the lung cancer patients in the study went unexamined. Significantly higher TCR diversity was found in younger patients, and higher tumor TCR diversity was associated with shorter overall and disease-free survival.

CDR1 DFQATT and CDR2 SNEGSKA are derived from the germline V gene (reference sequence). The cysteine opens and the phenylalanine closes a CDR3 of 14 amino acids. Here the CDR3 DNA is all that survives: 42 bases in frame from base 1. For this clonotype: This clone's antigen is unknown. At one boundary the junction diverges from the germline segment, which might be a read error.

RNA was isolated from bulk unsorted tissue, and RNA quality was assessed with a NanoDrop ND-1000 and an Agilent 2100. Normal lung samples were distant non-tumor tissue taken more than 3 cm from the tumor edge. The donors were newly diagnosed lung cancer patients admitted for thoracic surgery in China from August to November 2014 who had not received prior chemotherapy. Patients with previous radiotherapy or chemotherapy, or with another concurrent cancer, were excluded from the study. Pieces of surgical tissue measuring roughly 1-2.1 cm3 were kept in RNAlater solution and stored at -80 degrees C until use. The receptor library was made with multiplex PCR. The data were produced on an Illumina HiSeq 2500. TCRbeta libraries were built by three rounds of nested PCR using primers (Table S4), following protocols modified from ARM-PCR. PCR products of 200-500 bp were gel-excised and purified with the QIAquick gel extraction kit before sequencing. Per the source publication's procedure: Reads were cleaned using Trimmomatic, were merged into complete CDR3 sequences using FLASH, and were assigned to V(D)J germline segments using MiTCR. Clonal diversity was calculated as the inverse Simpson's index using VDJtools. In-frame sequences lacking a premature stop codon were counted as productive reads. TCRdb reprocessing: public reads trimmed at Q25 with fastp, clones called with MiXCR, in-frame beta chains kept. Merged by CDR3 protein, the rows form single entries marked with the most common genes and DNA. These V and J calls are TCRdb output, not the study's own analysis. This sample holds about 98,000 distinct CDR3 sequences; 80% were observed only once. The top ten clonotypes cover roughly 33% of the sample.

Sequencing was performed on distant non-tumor lung tissue. The rearranged chain carries TRBV20-1 and TRBJ1-6; 7 central nucleotides agree with TRBD1. This sequence originates from a man in his fifties or sixties with small cell lung cancer. The CDR3 amino acid sequence is: CSARRTGIYSPLNF. The bases are TGCAGCGCTAGACGGACAGGAATATATTCACCCCTCAACTTT.